A selection of T cell receptor beta chains follows, all from one sample in a study of T cells after posttransplantation cyclophosphamide. TCRdb's copy holds only in-frame clones and misses some; the assay was immunoSEQ multiplex PCR. The profile shows fewer than 30,000 clones, roughly 88% of them singletons. The sample taken for sequencing was PBMCs. Receptor source: an older woman with a blood cancer, CMV-positive, and with a related stem cell donor. Each CDR3 is given with its conserved first and last residue. A D gene is named only where the DNA matches it firmly. For some rows the clone size is stated as once, few or many, or as a class when expanded; others skip it.

CDR3 DNA: TGTGCCAGCACCCGGCGCAGGACAGAGAACGAATATGGCTACACCTTC; CDR3 protein: CASTRRRTENEYGYTF; D gene: -; clone size: once; V gene: TRBV7-9; J gene: TRBJ1-2
CDR3 DNA: TGTGCCAGCAGCGACTCTGAGAAGCCCTACGAGCAGTACTTC; CDR3 protein: CASSDSEKPYEQYF; D gene: -; clone size: once; V gene: TRBV11-1; J gene: TRBJ2-7
CDR3 DNA: TGTGCCAGCAGTGTTGCGGGAGAATTCGGGGAGCTGTTTTTT; CDR3 protein: CASSVAGEFGELFF; D gene: TRBD2; clone size: -; V gene: TRBV2; J gene: TRBJ2-2
CDR3 DNA: TGTGCCAGCAGCTTTAAAGCGGGCGGAACCGGGGAGCTGTTTTTT; CDR3 protein: CASSFKAGGTGELFF; D gene: -; clone size: few; V gene: TRBV7-9; J gene: TRBJ2-2
CDR3 DNA: TGTGCCAGCAGTGAAACTACAGGGGAAGGCTACACCTTC; CDR3 protein: CASSETTGEGYTF; D gene: TRBD1; clone size: -; V gene: TRBV6-1; J gene: TRBJ1-2
CDR3 DNA: TGTGCCAGCAGTTTCGAAGCGGGGGACTACGAGCAGTACTTC; CDR3 protein: CASSFEAGDYEQYF; D gene: TRBD2; clone size: -; V gene: TRBV6-6; J gene: TRBJ2-7
CDR3 DNA: TGCGCCAGCAACAGAGGGGGACAGTTGGATGAGCAGTTCTTC; CDR3 protein: CASNRGGQLDEQFF; D gene: TRBD1; clone size: -; V gene: TRBV10-1; J gene: TRBJ2-1
CDR3 DNA: TGTGCCAGCAGTTACTTCCTTTCTGGGGCCAACGTCCTGACTTTC; CDR3 protein: CASSYFLSGANVLTF; D gene: -; clone size: -; V gene: TRBV6-6; J gene: TRBJ2-6
CDR3 DNA: TGTGCCTGGAGTGTCAGGGCGGACGGCTACACCTTC; CDR3 protein: CAWSVRADGYTF; D gene: -; clone size: -; V gene: TRBV30; J gene: TRBJ1-2
CDR3 DNA: TGTGCCAGCAGCTTATTGGCAAGTCTTTTGGATTCACCCCTCCACTTT; CDR3 protein: CASSLLASLLDSPLHF; D gene: -; clone size: -; V gene: TRBV11-2; J gene: TRBJ1-6
CDR3 DNA: TGTGCCTGGAGTCGTACCGCGGGGCCCCAGCATTTT; CDR3 protein: CAWSRTAGPQHF; D gene: -; clone size: -; V gene: TRBV30; J gene: TRBJ1-5
CDR3 DNA: TGCGCCAGCAGCTTGGCCCCAGCGGGAGGGCCGGGAGGCGGGGAGCTGTTTTTT; CDR3 protein: CASSLAPAGGPGGGELFF; D gene: TRBD2; clone size: -; V gene: TRBV5-1; J gene: TRBJ2-2
CDR3 DNA: TGTGCCAGCAGCTTAGGGAGGAGGAACACTGAAGCTTTCTTT; CDR3 protein: CASSLGRRNTEAFF; D gene: -; clone size: few; V gene: TRBV7-8; J gene: TRBJ1-1
CDR3 DNA: TGCGCCAGCAGCCCCCTGACAGGGACCAACGAGCAGTACTTC; CDR3 protein: CASSPLTGTNEQYF; D gene: TRBD1; clone size: -; V gene: TRBV4-1; J gene: TRBJ2-7
CDR3 DNA: TGCGCCAGCAGCCTAACTAGCGGGAGGTCTGGTGAGCAGTTCTTC; CDR3 protein: CASSLTSGRSGEQFF; D gene: TRBD2; clone size: -; V gene: TRBV5-1; J gene: TRBJ2-1
CDR3 DNA: TGTGCCAGCAGACAAGGACAGGAAAAACTGTTTTTT; CDR3 protein: CASRQGQEKLFF; D gene: -; clone size: -; V gene: TRBV6-5; J gene: TRBJ1-4
CDR3 DNA: TGTGCCAGCAGTTTATGGCAGGATGAGACCCAGTACTTC; CDR3 protein: CASSLWQDETQYF; D gene: -; clone size: -; V gene: TRBV27; J gene: TRBJ2-5
CDR3 DNA: TGTGCCAGTAGAAAGGGGGGGGGCTATGGCTACACCTTC; CDR3 protein: CASRKGGGYGYTF; D gene: -; clone size: once; V gene: TRBV19; J gene: TRBJ1-2
CDR3 DNA: TGTGCCAGCCGACTCGTCCAGAATTCCTACAATGAGCAGTTCTTC; CDR3 protein: CASRLVQNSYNEQFF; D gene: -; clone size: once; V gene: TRBV7-2; J gene: TRBJ2-1
CDR3 DNA: TGTGCCAGCAGTCAGAAGGGGGTGCGCACCGGGGAGCTGTTTTTT; CDR3 protein: CASSQKGVRTGELFF; D gene: -; clone size: -; V gene: TRBV5-4; J gene: TRBJ2-2
CDR3 DNA: TGTGCCAGCAGCCAGCGGCGGGGGCAATCCGGGGAGCTGTTTTTT; CDR3 protein: CASSQRRGQSGELFF; D gene: -; clone size: -; V gene: TRBV7-9; J gene: TRBJ2-2